Presented here are 31 T cell receptor beta chains from one specimen sequenced in a study of cytomegalovirus exposure and HLA in healthy donors. PCR involved 60 Vbeta and 13 Jbeta primers. Sequencing used immunoSEQ multiplex PCR; TCRdb keeps in-frame clones, though not all of them. The sample contains around 140,000 clones, 75% to 85% of which appear only once. Input material: PBMCs. The receptors originated from a woman in her forties or fifties in good health and CMV-seropositive.

The V gene is TRBV7-9, the J gene TRBJ1-1, with a tentative D call TRBD1 (6 bases). Germline V CDR1 and CDR2: SEHNR, FQNEAQ (reference sequence). CDR3 length: 12 amino acids. V shed 2 bases and J shed 6 bases, with 7 bases lying between them. The DNA of the CDR3 is TGTGCCAGCAGCTTACAGGGGCCTGAAGCTTTCTTT. Translating it yields CASSLQGPEAFF. Full variable domain (remainder filled in from reference TRBV7-9 and TRBJ1-1): DTGVSQNPRHKITKRGQNVTFRCDPISEHNRLYWYRQTLGQGPEFLTYFQNEAQLEKSRLLSDRFSAERPKGSFSTLEIQRTEQGDSAMYLCASSLQGPEAFFGQGTRLTVV.

This chain connects TRBV18 to TRBJ2-6; D is unresolved. Looked up from germline, CDR1 is KGHSH and CDR2 is LQKENI. V shed 3 bases and J shed 0 bases, with 3 bases lying between them. The CDR3 has 14 amino acids. The chain's CDR3 is CASSPLSGANVLTF. CDR3 sequence (DNA): TGTGCCAGCTCACCCCTCTCTGGGGCCAACGTCCTGACTTTC.

The chain is built from TRBV7-9 and TRBJ1-1; no clear D. Germline CDR1 is SEHNR and CDR2 is FQNEAQ (reference sequence). This CDR3 spans 17 amino acids. Trimming left V 1 base short and J 0 bases short, with 15 bases between. The CDR3 DNA sequence: TGTGCCAGCAGCTTAGATCGGTCGAGAGGTGTGAACACTGAAGCTTTCTTT. Translating gives CASSLDRSRGVNTEAFF.

V is TRBV16 and J is TRBJ2-1; the D gene is possibly TRBD2 (6 bases). Trimming stripped 2 bases from V and 3 bases from J, with 20 bases between. The germline CDR1 and CDR2 sequences are KGHSY and FQNENV. The CDR3 runs 18 residues. Written as DNA, the CDR3 is TGTGCCAGCAGCCAAAAGGGTTCCACTAGCTCCCTCTACAATGAGCAGTTCTTC. This translates into CASSQKGSTSSLYNEQFF.

The CDR3 nucleotides read TGTGCCAGCAGCCAAGACTCCCACAGGGGGCTTGGAAACACCATATATTTT. It yields the protein CASSQDSHRGLGNTIYF. This chain joins TRBV4-2 and TRBJ1-3, with 9 bases that match TRBD1. The germline V gene encodes CDR1 LGHNA and CDR2 YNFKEQ. The CDR3 runs to 17 residues. The trim removed 0 bases at V and 3 bases at J, leaving 6 bases unmatched.

The V gene is TRBV21-1, the J gene TRBJ2-3; TRBD2 is taken as the D call from the table, unchecked against the DNA. TRBV21-1 is shown as a pseudogene. The CDR3 loop spans 18 amino acids. This CDR3 is CASSNPPCSGDSTDTQYF. In DNA, the CDR3 is TGTGCCAGCAGCAACCCCCCTTGTAGCGGGGATAGCACAGATACGCAGTATTTT.

The V call is TRBV2, the J call TRBJ2-1, with TRBD1 identical over 10 bases. CDR1 is SNHLY, CDR2 FYNNEI, per germline. J was trimmed by 4 bases and V by 5 bases; bases with no gene match: 2. This CDR3 has 14 residues. The CDR3 nucleotides are TGTGCCAGCAGTCGGGACAGGGGTTACAATGAGCAGTTCTTC. This encodes CASSRDRGYNEQFF.

A single count supports this clone. This chain uses TRBV5-1 with TRBJ2-1, with a possible D match to TRBD1 (6 bases). The CDR3 totals 15 residues. The V and J ends lost 0 bases and 0 bases respectively, with 7 bases between them. Germline V lookup: CDR1 SGHRS, CDR2 YFSETQ. CDR3 sequence (DNA): TGCGCCAGCAGCTTGGGACAGGTCTCCTACAATGAGCAGTTCTTC. Its protein product is CASSLGQVSYNEQFF.

This clone was found a few times. This rearrangement joins TRBV4-1 to TRBJ2-1, with 7 bases identical to TRBD2. CDR1 MGHRA and CDR2 YSYEKL come from the germline V gene. The CDR3 consists of 16 residues. V gave up 6 bases and J gave up 5 bases; unmatched junction bases: 13. In DNA form, the CDR3 reads TGCGCCAGCAGTCCTTGGGAGGGAGGGTATAACAATGAGCAGTTCTTC. Its translation is CASSPWEGGYNNEQFF.

The chain employs TRBV6-1 and TRBJ2-5, with 7 positions matching TRBD1. The trim removed 2 bases at V and 4 bases at J, leaving 7 bases unmatched. The CDR3 consists of 15 residues. CDR1 is MNHNS and CDR2 is SASEGT in the germline V gene. As DNA, the CDR3 is TGTGCCAGCAGTGAATCAGGGGGAGATGGAGAGACCCAGTACTTC. Amino acid sequence: CASSESGGDGETQYF.

The chain employs TRBV28 and TRBJ1-5; 9 bases agree with TRBD1. The CDR3 sequence is 16 residues long. V was clipped by 2 bases and J by 0 bases; unmatched bases: 2. Germline V gives CDR1 MDHEN, CDR2 SYDVKM. The CDR3 loop is CASSLPGQGSNQPQHF. The CDR3 nucleotides are TGTGCCAGCAGTTTACCGGGACAGGGTAGCAATCAGCCCCAGCATTTT.

The gene calls are TRBV28 and TRBJ1-2, with a tentative D call TRBD1 (5 bases). The germline V and J ends were trimmed by 3 bases and 5 bases, with 10 bases remaining between them. The germline CDR1 and CDR2 sequences are MDHEN and SYDVKM. CDR3 length: 13 residues. The CDR3 sequence: CASSLAGIYGYTF. The CDR3 DNA is TGTGCCAGCAGTTTGGCAGGGATTTATGGCTACACCTTC.

The rearrangement joins TRBV7-5 to TRBJ2-1; the table calls TRBD2, which could not be checked here. TRBV7-5 is annotated as a pseudogene. There are 18 residues in the CDR3. Written as DNA, the CDR3 is TGTGCCAGAAGCTTAGTTAGGAGAGTTAGCGGGAGTTACAATGAGCAGTTCTTC. Amino acid sequence: CARSLVRRVSGSYNEQFF.

This chain joins TRBV2 and TRBJ1-1, with D tentatively TRBD1 (5 bases). V lost 8 bases and J 6 bases, leaving 13 bases between the germline ends. The CDR3 sequence is 12 residues long. Germline lookup yields CDR1 SNHLY and CDR2 FYNNEI. CDR3 sequence: CASRDWDPEAFF. The CDR3 bases are TGTGCCAGCCGGGACTGGGACCCTGAAGCTTTCTTT.

V usage is TRBV30 and J usage is TRBJ1-1, with D maybe TRBD1 (6 bases). The CDR3 runs to 13 residues. The germline CDR1 and CDR2 sequences are GTSNPN and SVGIG (reference sequence). Trimming removed 5 bases from V and 1 base from J, with 11 bases in between. CDR3 in amino acids: CAWDRTENTEAFF. CDR3 bases: TGTGCCTGGGACCGGACAGAGAACACTGAAGCTTTCTTT.

This sequence joins TRBV5-5 and TRBJ1-5; D unclear. V dropped 6 bases and J dropped 5 bases, with 18 bases sitting between them. There are 15 residues in the CDR3. CDR1 is SGHKS, CDR2 YYEKEE, per germline (reference sequence). CDR3 in DNA: TGTGCCAGCACCGCGTCGGGTCCGAGCGATCAGCCCCAGCATTTT. Its translation is CASTASGPSDQPQHF.

J is TRBJ1-1 and V is TRBV5-1; 10 bases are shared with TRBD1. V was clipped by 4 bases and J by 5 bases; unmatched bases: 5. CDR3 length: 14 amino acids. From germline, CDR1 is SGHRS and CDR2 YFSETQ. CDR3 amino acids: CASSTGQGGTEAFF. CDR3 nucleotides: TGCGCCAGCAGCACCGGACAGGGGGGAACTGAAGCTTTCTTT.

This rearrangement joins TRBV9 to TRBJ2-3; 7 positions match TRBD2. CDR3 length equals 16 residues. Germline-derived CDR1 and CDR2 are SGDLS and YYNGEE. V lost 2 bases and J lost 2; bases outside the gene matches: 8. DNA for the CDR3: TGTGCCAGCAGCGTCCAAGCGGGAAATCCCACAGATACGCAGTATTTT. The encoded protein is CASSVQAGNPTDTQYF.

This clone appeared a single time. The chain carries TRBV6-5 and TRBJ1-3, with unresolved D. The CDR3 sequence is 15 residues long. Germline V gene sequence: CDR1 MNHEY, CDR2 SVGAGI. V gave up 4 bases and J gave up 2 bases, with 12 bases separating them. CDR3 sequence: CASSLDINPGNTIYF. As DNA, the CDR3 is TGTGCCAGCAGTTTAGACATTAACCCTGGAAACACCATATATTTT.

This sequence joins TRBV28 and TRBJ2-5; a possible D gene is TRBD1 (5 bases). Matching the DNA end better, TRBJ2-7 makes the J call doubtful. The CDR3 totals 11 residues. Germline V gene lookup returns CDR1 MDHEN and CDR2 SYDVKM. Here the CDR3 reads CASRKGNEQYF. Here the CDR3 DNA reads TGTGCCAGCAGAAAGGGGAACGAGCAGTACTTC.

As concerns this clone: Other nucleotide sequences from this sample produce the same CDR3. The chain recombines TRBV10-1 with TRBJ2-7; 9 nucleotides align to TRBD1. CDR3 length: 14 amino acids. Per the germline V gene, CDR1 is WNHNN and CDR2 is SYGVQD (reference sequence). V trimming: 4 bases; J trimming: 1 base; junction bases outside the gene matches: 2. This chain's CDR3 is CASSAGTGSYEQYF. CDR3 coding DNA: TGCGCCAGCAGTGCCGGGACAGGGTCCTACGAGCAGTACTTC.

The chain couples TRBV9 to TRBJ2-1; 8 bases map to TRBD1. Germline V gene data show CDR1 as SGDLS and CDR2 as YYNGEE. V lost 6 bases and J lost 9; bases outside the gene matches: 11. This CDR3 has 14 residues. CDR3 DNA: TGTGCCAGCACCCAGGCAGGGGGCACGGGTGAGCAGTTCTTC. Translating it yields CASTQAGGTGEQFF.

This clone showed up just once. V and J are TRBV6-5 and TRBJ2-7; D possibly corresponds to TRBD1 (6 bases). In germline, CDR1 is MNHEY, CDR2 SVGAGI. V lost 7 bases and J lost 3, with 19 bases in between. This CDR3 spans 15 amino acids. The CDR3 here is CASMRGTGKGYEQYF. CDR3 bases: TGTGCCAGCATGAGGGGAACAGGGAAGGGCTACGAGCAGTACTTC.

The V gene is TRBV6-6, the J gene TRBJ1-1; 8 bases are a match to TRBD1. The CDR3 has 14 residues. The V gene end was trimmed by 5 bases and the J gene end by 4 bases; junction bases not matched to a gene: 6. In germline, CDR1 is MNHNY, CDR2 SVGAGI (reference sequence). The CDR3 DNA is TGTGCCAGCAGTACAGGACAGGGCGGCACTGAAGCTTTCTTT. The encoded protein is CASSTGQGGTEAFF.

The chain employs TRBV27 and TRBJ2-3, with TRBD2 matching over 12 bases. The CDR3 is 16 amino acids. J lost 6 bases, V lost 5 bases, and 9 bases had no gene match. Looked up from germline, CDR1 is MNHEY and CDR2 is SMNVEV (reference sequence). CDR3 in amino acids: CASSRRLAGERDTQYF. CDR3 coding DNA: TGTGCCAGCAGTAGAAGACTAGCGGGAGAGAGGGATACGCAGTATTTT.

The chain has TRBV27 and TRBJ2-5, with 9 bases matching TRBD1. Germline V gene data show CDR1 as MNHEY and CDR2 as SMNVEV (reference sequence). The CDR3 runs to 15 residues. Unmatched junction bases numbered 8, after V lost 4 bases and J lost 5 bases. This CDR3 is CASSSMGQGWETQYF. Here the CDR3 DNA reads TGTGCCAGCAGTTCCATGGGACAGGGATGGGAGACCCAGTACTTC.

The genes are TRBV29-1 and TRBJ2-7; possible D gene TRBD2, 6 bases. Trimming removed 0 bases from V and 2 bases from J, with 11 bases in between. CDR3 length equals 14 residues. Germline-derived CDR1 and CDR2 are SQVTM and ANQGSEA. This CDR3 is CSVEDGSGPYEQYF. The CDR3 bases are TGCAGCGTTGAAGATGGTAGCGGTCCCTACGAGCAGTACTTC.

To note about this clone: The CDR3 end shows no conserved phenylalanine or tryptophan, and so a read error is likely. The DNA is omitted, as the CDR3 cannot be located on it reliably, and the CDR3 follows TCRdb's listing. This chain links TRBV5-6 with TRBJ1-1; the DNA was not compared with TRBD1, the D call given in the table. Per germline, CDR1 SGHDT and CDR2 YYEEEE. Inclusive of both ends, the CDR3 amounts to 9 amino acids. The chain's CDR3 is CASSLDPNV.

In the case of this clone: Relative to the germline gene, one junction end is altered; a read error may explain this. This sequence joins TRBV5-4 and TRBJ2-4, with a tentative D call TRBD2 (5 bases). This CDR3 has 16 amino acids. Germline V gene data show CDR1 as SGHNT and CDR2 as YYREEE (reference sequence). CDR3 in amino acids: CASSLRRVGWENSQYF. CDR3 bases: TGTGCCAGCAGCTTAAGGCGGGTGGGATGGGAAAACAGTCAGTACTTC. Using reference TRBV5-4 and TRBJ2-4 for the parts outside the CDR3, the full variable domain is ETGVTQSPTHLIKTRGQQVTLRCSSQSGHNTVSWYQQALGQGPQFIFQYYREEENGRGNFPPRFSGLQFPNYSSELNVNALELDDSALYLCASSLRRVGWENSQYFGAGTRLSVL.

J is TRBJ2-1 and V is TRBV11-2, with TRBD2 identical over 10 bases. This CDR3 comprises 15 residues. V lost 3 bases and J lost 9; bases outside the gene matches: 8. From germline, CDR1 is SGHAT and CDR2 FQNNGV. The chain's CDR3 is CASSFGLAGVIEQFF. For the CDR3, the DNA is TGTGCCAGCAGCTTCGGGCTAGCGGGAGTTATTGAGCAGTTCTTC. The complete variable domain, with remaining parts taken from reference TRBV11-2 and TRBJ2-1, reads EAGVAQSPRYKIIEKRQSVAFWCNPISGHATLYWYQQILGQGPKLLIQFQNNGVVDDSQLPKDRFSAERLKGVDSTLKIQPAKLEDSAVYLCASSFGLAGVIEQFFGPGTRLTVL.

The chain has TRBV7-2 and TRBJ2-1, with 7 bases matching TRBD1. Germline CDR1 reads SGHTA; CDR2 reads FQGNSA. Losses at the gene ends were 3 bases for V and 10 bases for J; bases not matched to a gene: 9. This CDR3 has 14 residues. The CDR3 loop reads CASSFEGQVGEQFF. In DNA, the CDR3 is TGTGCCAGCAGCTTCGAAGGACAGGTCGGGGAGCAGTTCTTC.